One and the same sample provided the 19 T cell receptor beta chains below, sequenced in a study of blood T cell repertoires in COVID-19. Data came from immunoSEQ multiplex PCR; TCRdb stores just in-frame clones and leaves some out. The table has tens of thousands of clones, 89% seen once. Material for sequencing was peripheral blood. These receptors were obtained from a man between 50 and 59 years old with acute or convalescent COVID-19.

This clone occurred once. The rearrangement links TRBV2 to TRBJ2-1, with 8 bases matching TRBD2. The CDR3 has 15 amino acids. CDR1 is SNHLY, CDR2 FYNNEI, per germline. J was trimmed by 4 bases and V by 4 bases; bases with no gene match: 6. The CDR3 DNA sequence: TGTGCCAGCAGTGTCCTAGCGGGCTCATACAATGAGCAGTTCTTC. Translating gives CASSVLAGSYNEQFF.

This clone was picked up one time. The V and J genes are TRBV7-9 and TRBJ2-7, with a weak D call TRBD1 (6 bases). From germline, CDR1 is SEHNR and CDR2 FQNEAQ (reference sequence). This CDR3 is built from 14 residues. V was pared by 1 base and J by 3 bases, with 10 bases between. The CDR3 here is CASSLGGGIYEQYF. CDR3 DNA: TGTGCCAGCAGCTTAGGAGGGGGAATCTACGAGCAGTACTTC.

The table lists this clone with a count of one. This chain connects TRBV9 to TRBJ1-2; 10 nucleotides agree with TRBD1. The CDR3 is 15 amino acids. Germline CDR1 reads SGDLS; CDR2 reads YYNGEE. V was pared by 3 bases and J by 2 bases, with 4 bases of the junction left unmatched. The CDR3 spells CASSATGQGNYGYTF. Written as DNA, the CDR3 is TGTGCCAGCAGCGCAACGGGACAGGGGAACTATGGCTACACCTTC.

This rearrangement joins TRBV14 to TRBJ2-1; no reliable D call. V dropped 2 bases and J dropped 2 bases, with 4 bases sitting between them. The CDR3 covers 13 residues. The germline gives CDR1 SGHDN, CDR2 FVKESK. The CDR3 nucleotides are TGTGCCAGCAGCCAACAGACCTACAATGAGCAGTTCTTC. This codes for CASSQQTYNEQFF.

This clone was seen only once. The V and J genes are TRBV7-3 and TRBJ1-3; tentative D call: TRBD1 (5 bases). The V and J ends lost 0 bases and 7 bases respectively, with 16 bases between them. Germline-derived CDR1 and CDR2 are SGHTA and FQGTGA. The CDR3 is 16 residues long. The CDR3 coding sequence is TGTGCCAGCAGCTTAACGTGGGGGGGAAGGACCAACACCATATATTTT. Translating it yields CASSLTWGGRTNTIYF.

The chain uses TRBV2 and TRBJ1-4; D is uncertain. The germline V gene encodes CDR1 SNHLY and CDR2 FYNNEI. The CDR3 length is 15 residues. The V and J ends lost 2 bases and 8 bases respectively, with 15 bases between them. CDR3 DNA sequence: TGTGCCAGCAGTGAACAGGCCCGCGGGATGGAAAAACTGTTTTTT. This codes for CASSEQARGMEKLFF.

This chain connects TRBV5-1 to TRBJ2-6, with 7 positions matching TRBD2. The CDR3 contains 17 residues. Per the germline V gene, CDR1 is SGHRS and CDR2 is YFSETQ. The J segment lost 4 bases and the V segment lost 4 bases, leaving 11 bases of the junction unmatched. The CDR3 coding sequence is TGCGCCAGCAGCCCGGCCCTAGGCGGGGGAGGGGCCAACGTCCTGACTTTC. Its protein product is CASSPALGGGGANVLTF.

This chain connects TRBV2 to TRBJ2-1, with 9 positions matching TRBD2. CDR1 SNHLY and CDR2 FYNNEI come from the germline V gene. With V trimmed by 2 bases and J by 4 bases, 3 bases remained unmatched. This CDR3 region has 15 residues. CDR3 sequence reads: CASSESLAGYNEQFF. The CDR3 DNA is TGTGCCAGCAGTGAAAGTCTAGCGGGGTACAATGAGCAGTTCTTC. The full variable domain, with the rest looked up from reference TRBV2 and TRBJ2-1, is EPEVTQTPSHQVTQMGQEVILRCVPISNHLYFYWYRQILGQKVEFLVSFYNNEISEKSEIFDDQFSVERPDGSNFTLKIRSTKLEDSAMYFCASSESLAGYNEQFFGPGTRLTVL.

The V and J genes are TRBV5-6 and TRBJ1-2; 8 positions match TRBD1. The germline CDR1 and CDR2 sequences are SGHDT and YYEEEE. This CDR3 region has 17 residues. J was trimmed by 0 bases and V by 1 base; bases with no gene match: 8. CDR3: CASSLYMSQGANYGYTF. CDR3 DNA sequence: TGTGCCAGCAGCTTGTATATGTCACAGGGGGCTAACTATGGCTACACCTTC.

The genes are TRBV21-1 and TRBJ1-4; the D segment call TRBD1 is taken from the table without a DNA check. TRBV21-1 is annotated as a pseudogene. CDR3 length: 17 residues. The CDR3 is CASRDRGQDATNEKLFF. The CDR3 nucleotides read TGTGCCAGCAGGGACAGGGGGCAAGATGCAACTAATGAAAAACTGTTTTTT.

The V gene is TRBV11-2, the J gene TRBJ2-2, with 8 nucleotides matching TRBD2. With V trimmed by 3 bases and J by 6 bases, 6 bases remained unmatched. This CDR3 spans 15 amino acids. Germline V gene sequence: CDR1 SGHAT, CDR2 FQNNGV. The CDR3 protein is CASSFSSGMPGELFF. The CDR3 DNA follows: TGTGCCAGCAGCTTTAGTAGCGGGATGCCCGGGGAGCTGTTTTTT. The full variable domain, rest sourced from reference TRBV11-2 and TRBJ2-2, is EAGVAQSPRYKIIEKRQSVAFWCNPISGHATLYWYQQILGQGPKLLIQFQNNGVVDDSQLPKDRFSAERLKGVDSTLKIQPAKLEDSAVYLCASSFSSGMPGELFFGEGSRLTVL.

This chain joins TRBV7-2 and TRBJ2-3; no clear D gene. V gave up 4 bases and J gave up 5 bases, with 7 bases separating them. Germline lookup yields CDR1 SGHTA and CDR2 FQGNSA. CDR3 length equals 12 residues. Here the CDR3 reads CASSSSGDTQYF. As DNA, the CDR3 is TGTGCCAGCAGCTCCTCGGGAGATACGCAGTATTTT.

This sequence joins TRBV2 and TRBJ1-5; 10 bases are a match to TRBD1. The CDR3 consists of 16 residues. Germline CDR1 and CDR2: SNHLY and FYNNEI. The J segment lost 8 bases and the V segment lost 0 bases, leaving 7 bases of the junction unmatched. For the CDR3, the DNA is TGTGCCAGCAGTGAAGCGGGACAGGGGTCGGCGGAGCCCCAGCATTTT. This gives the protein CASSEAGQGSAEPQHF. The full variable domain, rest sourced from reference TRBV2 and TRBJ1-5, is EPEVTQTPSHQVTQMGQEVILRCVPISNHLYFYWYRQILGQKVEFLVSFYNNEISEKSEIFDDQFSVERPDGSNFTLKIRSTKLEDSAMYFCASSEAGQGSAEPQHFGDGTRLSIL.

V gene TRBV4-3 combines with J gene TRBJ1-3; D is unclear. This CDR3 is built from 15 residues. Germline CDR1 reads LGHNA; CDR2 reads YSLEER. The V and J ends lost 1 base and 0 bases respectively, with 7 bases between them. The DNA of the CDR3 is TGCGCCAGCAGCCAAGCTTCTAGCTCTGGAAACACCATATATTTT. This codes for CASSQASSSGNTIYF.

This clone was counted only a few times. The DNA for the CDR3 is TGTGCCAGCAGATTCGCGGGGGGGGTCGCTGAAGCTTTCTTT. Encoded protein: CASRFAGGVAEAFF. This sequence joins TRBV11-2 and TRBJ1-1, with TRBD1 as a possible D gene (5 bases). The germline V gene has CDR1 SGHAT and CDR2 FQNNGV. The CDR3 is 14 amino acids. Deletions cut 6 bases from V and 6 bases from J, with 17 bases between. Based on the CDR3 plus reference TRBV11-2 and TRBJ1-1, the full variable domain is EAGVAQSPRYKIIEKRQSVAFWCNPISGHATLYWYQQILGQGPKLLIQFQNNGVVDDSQLPKDRFSAERLKGVDSTLKIQPAKLEDSAVYLCASRFAGGVAEAFFGQGTRLTVV.

The V gene is TRBV19, the J gene TRBJ1-1; D unresolved. CDR3 size: 13 residues. Germline V gene lookup returns CDR1 LNHDA and CDR2 SQIVND (reference sequence). V lost 5 bases to trimming and J lost 5 bases, with 12 bases between them. CDR3 nucleotides: TGTGCCAGTAGTCTTCTCTCCGGGACTGAAGCTTTCTTT. The encoded protein is CASSLLSGTEAFF. Supplemented by reference TRBV19 and TRBJ1-1, the full variable domain reads DGGITQSPKYLFRKEGQNVTLSCEQNLNHDAMYWYRQDPGQGLRLIYYSQIVNDFQKGDIAEGYSVSREKKESFPLTVTSAQKNPTAFYLCASSLLSGTEAFFGQGTRLTVV.

The chain employs TRBV6-6 and TRBJ1-3, with 7 bases identical to TRBD1. This CDR3 comprises 17 residues. The ends lost 5 bases at V and 4 bases at J; junction bases unmatched: 14. Per germline, CDR1 MNHNY and CDR2 SVGAGI (reference sequence). CDR3 residues: CASSRQELAGGGNTIYF. CDR3 nucleotide sequence: TGTGCCAGCAGTCGACAAGAACTCGCAGGGGGAGGAAACACCATATATTTT.

V usage is TRBV29-1 and J usage is TRBJ2-2; possible D gene TRBD2, 5 bases. V was trimmed by 2 bases and J by 4 bases, leaving 14 bases between them. This CDR3 is built from 15 residues. CDR1 and CDR2 (germline): SQVTM, ANQGSEA. Here the CDR3 reads CSVESLAGGTGELFF. CDR3 in DNA: TGCAGCGTTGAATCTTTGGCGGGTGGCACCGGGGAGCTGTTTTTT.

This clone was detected only once. This chain uses TRBV14 with TRBJ1-2; D possibly corresponds to TRBD1 (5 bases). From germline, CDR1 is SGHDN and CDR2 FVKESK. This CDR3 comprises 13 residues. Trimming stripped 4 bases from V and 5 bases from J, with 11 bases between. The DNA of the CDR3 is TGTGCCAGCAGCCCCGGGACTGTATATGGCTACACCTTC. This codes for CASSPGTVYGYTF. Together with reference TRBV14 and TRBJ1-2, the CDR3 gives the full variable domain: EAGVTQFPSHSVIEKGQTVTLRCDPISGHDNLYWYRRVMGKEIKFLLHFVKESKQDESGMPNNRFLAERTGGTYSTLKVQPAELEDSGVYFCASSPGTVYGYTFGSGTRLTVV.